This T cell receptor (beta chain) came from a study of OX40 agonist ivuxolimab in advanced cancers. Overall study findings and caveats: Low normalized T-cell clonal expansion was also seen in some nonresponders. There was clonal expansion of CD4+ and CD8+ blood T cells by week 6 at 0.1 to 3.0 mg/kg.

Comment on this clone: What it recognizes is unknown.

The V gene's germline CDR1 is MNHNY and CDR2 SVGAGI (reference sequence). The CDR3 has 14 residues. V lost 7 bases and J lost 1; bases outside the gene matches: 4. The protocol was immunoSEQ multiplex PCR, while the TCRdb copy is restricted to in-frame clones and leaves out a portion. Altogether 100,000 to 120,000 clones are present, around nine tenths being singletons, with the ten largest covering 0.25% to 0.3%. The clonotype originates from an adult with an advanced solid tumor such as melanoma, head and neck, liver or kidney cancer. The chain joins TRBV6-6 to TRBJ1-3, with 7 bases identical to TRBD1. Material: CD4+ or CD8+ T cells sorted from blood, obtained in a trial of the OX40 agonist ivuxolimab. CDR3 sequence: CASTQTGSGNTIYF. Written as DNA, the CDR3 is TGTGCCAGCACACAGACAGGGTCTGGAAACACCATATATTTT.